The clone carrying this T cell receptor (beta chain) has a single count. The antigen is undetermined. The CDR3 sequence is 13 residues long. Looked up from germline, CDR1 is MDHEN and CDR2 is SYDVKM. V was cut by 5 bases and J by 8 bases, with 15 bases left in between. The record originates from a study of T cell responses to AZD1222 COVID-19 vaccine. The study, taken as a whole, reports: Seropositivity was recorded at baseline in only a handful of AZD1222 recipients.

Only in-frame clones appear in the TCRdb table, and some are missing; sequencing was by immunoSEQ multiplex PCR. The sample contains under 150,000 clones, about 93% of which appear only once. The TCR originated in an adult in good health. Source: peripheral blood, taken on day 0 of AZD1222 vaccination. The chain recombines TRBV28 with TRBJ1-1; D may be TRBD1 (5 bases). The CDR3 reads CASSPPGGSEAFF. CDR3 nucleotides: TGTGCCAGCAGTCCCCCGGGGGGATCCGAAGCTTTCTTT.